One and the same sample provided the 28 T cell receptor beta chains below, sequenced in a study of shared clonotypes between healthy human individuals. Profiling relied on immunoSEQ multiplex PCR, and the TCRdb table lists in-frame clones only, not all of them. The data show 2.5 million or so clones, around nine tenths seen once. The sequenced sample consisted of naive CD4+ T cells sorted from blood. Documented subset: CD45RA+ positively selected. All receptors derive from a man aged 18 to 30 in good health.

The rearrangement uses TRBV5-1 and TRBJ2-5, with D uncertain. CDR3 size: 13 residues. The germline V and J ends were trimmed by 4 bases and 5 bases, with 12 bases remaining between them. Germline CDR1 SGHRS, CDR2 YFSETQ. The CDR3 bases are TGCGCCAGCAGCGACCAGAACCGGGAGACCCAGTACTTC. Protein sequence: CASSDQNRETQYF.

This clone was seen only once. This rearrangement joins TRBV5-4 to TRBJ1-6; D not certain. This CDR3 comprises 16 residues. Between the trimmed V and J ends, which lost 3 bases and 0 bases, there was a span of 10 bases. Per the germline V gene, CDR1 is SGHNT and CDR2 is YYREEE (reference sequence). The CDR3 protein is CASSSRGGSYNSPLHF. The DNA of the CDR3 is TGTGCCAGCAGCTCAAGAGGAGGCTCCTATAATTCACCCCTCCACTTT.

The chain employs TRBV27 and TRBJ1-3; D call uncertain. Looked up from germline, CDR1 is MNHEY and CDR2 is SMNVEV (reference sequence). There are 15 residues in the CDR3. The germline V and J ends were trimmed by 2 bases and 10 bases, with 18 bases remaining between them. CDR3 in DNA: TGTGCCAGCAGTTTAACTTTTGTTCGAAGTGGGACCATATATTTT. Its protein is CASSLTFVRSGTIYF.

A remark on this clone: Relative to the germline gene, one junction end is altered; a read error may explain this. This chain connects TRBV30 to TRBJ1-2; no clear D. Germline CDR1 is GTSNPN and CDR2 is SVGIG (reference sequence). The CDR3 is made up of 11 amino acids. The CDR3 protein is CAWSAQYDYTF. CDR3 in DNA: TGTGCCTGGAGTGCCCAGTATGACTACACCTTC.

The sample holds one count of this clone. The chain is built from TRBV7-9 and TRBJ2-5, with 12 bases aligning to TRBD2. Per the germline V gene, CDR1 is SEHNR and CDR2 is FQNEAQ (reference sequence). The CDR3 consists of 15 residues. The junction had 5 bases not matched to a gene; V was cut back by 5 bases and J by 4 bases. CDR3 loop: CASSPGTSGRETQYF. CDR3 DNA sequence: TGTGCCAGCAGCCCAGGGACTAGCGGGCGAGAGACCCAGTACTTC.

This chain uses TRBV18 with TRBJ1-6; a weak D match, TRBD1 (5 bases). This CDR3 is built from 12 residues. Germline loops: CDR1 KGHSH, CDR2 LQKENI. V gave up 6 bases and J gave up 18 bases, with 18 bases separating them. The CDR3 spells CASSLDRTFYHF. The CDR3 nucleotides are TGTGCCAGCTCCCTAGACAGAACCTTTTACCACTTT.

CDR3 in DNA: TGTGCCAGTAGTATAGGCGCAGGGAACTCTGGAAACACCATATATTTT. This sequence encodes CASSIGAGNSGNTIYF. This sequence joins TRBV19 and TRBJ1-3, with D tentatively TRBD1 (5 bases). V was trimmed by 1 base and J by 0 bases, leaving 10 bases between them. This CDR3 is 16 amino acids long. CDR1 is LNHDA, CDR2 SQIVND, per germline (reference sequence).

This chain connects TRBV6-4 to TRBJ2-2; 9 bases agree with TRBD2. The germline V gene encodes CDR1 MRHNA and CDR2 SNTAGT. V was pared by 6 bases and J by 4 bases, with 6 bases of the junction left unmatched. The CDR3 has 15 amino acids. CDR3 coding DNA: TGTGCCAGCAGCAAAAGCGGGGGGTTCACCGGGGAGCTGTTTTTT. Translating gives CASSKSGGFTGELFF.

The gene calls are TRBV10-3 and TRBJ1-1; no reliable D call. This CDR3 contains 14 residues. The V end lost 6 bases, the J end lost 4 bases, and 15 bases lay between the germline ends. The V gene's germline CDR1 is ENHRY and CDR2 SYGVKD. The CDR3 nucleotides read TGTGCCATCAGGGTTGACGGCGCCAGCACTGAAGCTTTCTTT. Translation gives CAIRVDGASTEAFF.

The sample holds one count of this clone. The chain uses TRBV11-2 and TRBJ1-1; 9 nucleotides align to TRBD1. Germline V gene data show CDR1 as SGHAT and CDR2 as FQNNGV. Trimming at V came to 6 bases and at J to 4 bases, leaving 6 bases not matched to a gene. The CDR3 contains 14 residues. The CDR3 nucleotides read TGTGCCAGCAGTTATACAGGGGGCATCACTGAAGCTTTCTTT. Translation gives CASSYTGGITEAFF. The whole variable domain, remainder taken from reference TRBV11-2 and TRBJ1-1, is EAGVAQSPRYKIIEKRQSVAFWCNPISGHATLYWYQQILGQGPKLLIQFQNNGVVDDSQLPKDRFSAERLKGVDSTLKIQPAKLEDSAVYLCASSYTGGITEAFFGQGTRLTVV.

The chain recombines TRBV4-2 with TRBJ2-3, with D possibly being TRBD2 (6 bases). The CDR3 spans 15 residues. The germline CDR1 and CDR2 sequences are LGHNA and YNFKEQ. Trimming pared 2 bases from V and 6 bases from J, leaving 15 bases between. CDR3 sequence (DNA): TGTGCCAGCAGCCAACGGCGGGGTACCGAGGATACGCAGTATTTT. Amino acid sequence: CASSQRRGTEDTQYF.

The V and J genes are TRBV11-2 and TRBJ2-3; no clear D. Germline-derived CDR1 and CDR2 are SGHAT and FQNNGV. With 1 base removed from V and 0 bases from J, the gap between germline ends came to 5 bases. This CDR3 is 14 amino acids long. The CDR3 protein is CASSLAYSTDTQYF. The CDR3 nucleotides are TGTGCCAGCAGCTTAGCGTACAGCACAGATACGCAGTATTTT.

The chain joins TRBV6-6 to TRBJ2-7, with TRBD1 as a possible D gene (5 bases). Germline CDR1 is MNHNY and CDR2 is SVGAGI (reference sequence). V was trimmed by 2 bases and J by 2 bases, leaving 13 bases between them. The CDR3 is 15 amino acids. CDR3 sequence (DNA): TGTGCCAGCAGTTACGACTCAAGGGGCCCCTACGAGCAGTACTTC. The encoded protein is CASSYDSRGPYEQYF.

A few counts support this clone. The chain combines TRBV10-3 with TRBJ1-6; the D is unclear. Germline V gene lookup returns CDR1 ENHRY and CDR2 SYGVKD. This CDR3 region has 15 residues. V dropped 6 bases and J dropped 6 bases, with 15 bases sitting between them. The CDR3 spells CAISPRGLTNSPLHF. In nucleotides, the CDR3 is TGTGCCATCAGCCCTCGAGGGCTGACTAATTCACCCCTCCACTTT.

The chain employs TRBV28 and TRBJ2-1; 12 nucleotides align to TRBD1. The CDR3 is made up of 14 amino acids. Germline V lookup: CDR1 MDHEN, CDR2 SYDVKM. With 5 bases clipped from V and 12 bases from J, the junction kept 8 bases outside the gene matches. CDR3 protein: CASSTGTGGAGQFF. The CDR3 DNA sequence: TGTGCCAGCAGTACTGGGACAGGGGGCGCCGGGCAGTTCTTC.

The rearrangement joins TRBV7-2 to TRBJ2-5; 8 bases match TRBD1. The germline CDR1 and CDR2 sequences are SGHTA and FQGNSA. The ends lost 4 bases at V and 2 bases at J; junction bases unmatched: 9. The CDR3 has 16 residues. This CDR3 reads CASSSGTGKTQETQYF. As DNA, the CDR3 is TGTGCCAGCAGCTCGGGGACAGGAAAAACACAAGAGACCCAGTACTTC.

The CDR3 nucleotides are TGTGCCAGTAGTAGACAGGTGGCCACCGGGGAGCTGTTTTTT. This sequence encodes CASSRQVATGELFF. The J gene is TRBJ2-2, the V gene TRBV19, with D possibly TRBD1 on 6 matching bases. This CDR3 comprises 14 residues. Germline assignment: CDR1 LNHDA and CDR2 SQIVND (reference sequence). Trimming left V 4 bases short and J 4 bases short, with 10 bases between.

This clone was recorded once. This CDR3 is also generated by other DNA sequences in the sample. V usage is TRBV5-1 and J usage is TRBJ2-2, with D possibly matching TRBD2 (5 bases). This CDR3 has 13 amino acids. V was cut by 4 bases and J by 4 bases, with 8 bases left in between. Germline V CDR1 and CDR2: SGHRS, YFSETQ. For the CDR3, the DNA is TGCGCCAGCAGCCCGAGGGCCACCGGGGAGCTGTTTTTT. It specifies CASSPRATGELFF.

The chain carries TRBV10-3 and TRBJ1-5, with D possibly matching TRBD1 (6 bases). Germline assignment: CDR1 ENHRY and CDR2 SYGVKD. Trimming left V 4 bases short and J 5 bases short, with 12 bases between. The CDR3 is 14 amino acids. The DNA for the CDR3 is TGTGCCATCAGTGGTTGGGGGCAAGATCAGCCCCAGCATTTT. Its translation is CAISGWGQDQPQHF.

The genes are TRBV27 and TRBJ2-1; TRBD1 agrees at 10 bases. The CDR3 covers 15 residues. V shed 4 bases and J 5 bases; nucleotides not matched to a gene: 5. Germline values: CDR1 MNHEY, CDR2 SMNVEV (reference sequence). DNA for the CDR3: TGTGCCAGCAGTTACCGGGACAGGGGACACAATGAGCAGTTCTTC. Translating it yields CASSYRDRGHNEQFF.

The chain uses TRBV6-6 and TRBJ2-5; 8 bases align to TRBD1. The germline gives CDR1 MNHNY, CDR2 SVGAGI (reference sequence). V shed 7 bases, J shed 5 bases, and the junction held 6 bases outside the gene matches. The CDR3 consists of 13 residues. For the CDR3, the DNA is TGTGCCAGCACCTCAGGGGGCGGGGAGACCCAGTACTTC. Translated: CASTSGGGETQYF.

The V gene is TRBV5-6, the J gene TRBJ1-6, with D unresolved. Germline CDR1 reads SGHDT; CDR2 reads YYEEEE. The V end lost 4 bases, the J end lost 9 bases, and 11 bases lay between the germline ends. The CDR3 extends over 13 amino acids. CDR3 region: CASSPGRISPLHF. CDR3 DNA sequence: TGTGCCAGCAGCCCCGGGAGGATTTCACCCCTCCACTTT.

This clone appeared a single time. The chain links TRBV2 to TRBJ2-3, with 13 bases lining up with TRBD2. Germline trimming cut 6 bases from V and 7 bases from J; bases unmatched to any gene: 10. CDR1 is SNHLY, CDR2 FYNNEI, per germline. CDR3 length equals 16 residues. CDR3 amino acids: CASSASGLAGANTQYF. The DNA for the CDR3 is TGTGCCAGCAGCGCCTCAGGACTAGCGGGGGCGAATACGCAGTATTTT.

The J gene is TRBJ2-7, the V gene TRBV19, with 8 bases fitting TRBD1. The V gene end was trimmed by 7 bases and the J gene end by 13 bases; junction bases not matched to a gene: 15. The V gene's germline CDR1 is LNHDA and CDR2 SQIVND (reference sequence). CDR3 size: 13 residues. For the CDR3, the DNA is TGTGCCAGTAAGACAGGGGACAGGCAAGGGCTTTACTTC. Its protein is CASKTGDRQGLYF.

This clone showed up just a few times. The same CDR3 is also encoded by other DNA sequences in this sample. This sequence joins TRBV5-6 and TRBJ1-5, with unresolved D. Trimming took off 1 base at V and 2 bases at J, with 7 bases between the two ends. CDR1 and CDR2 from the germline V gene are SGHDT and YYEEEE. The CDR3 sequence is 14 residues long. CDR3 loop: CASSLWTGNQPQHF. Here the CDR3 DNA reads TGTGCCAGCAGCTTGTGGACCGGCAATCAGCCCCAGCATTTT.

This chain uses TRBV27 with TRBJ2-7; 8 bases fit TRBD1. The CDR3 is 15 amino acids. V lost 5 bases to trimming and J lost 1 base; unmatched junction nucleotides: 7. Germline CDR1 and CDR2: MNHEY and SMNVEV (reference sequence). CDR3 residues: CASSVGGTGSYEQYF. DNA of the CDR3: TGTGCCAGCAGTGTCGGTGGGACAGGTTCCTACGAGCAGTACTTC.

The rearrangement joins TRBV12-5 to TRBJ2-2, with 7 nucleotides matching TRBD1. Germline values: CDR1 LGHNT, CDR2 FRNRAP. This CDR3 comprises 14 residues. Trimming at V came to 6 bases and at J to 4 bases, leaving 5 bases not matched to a gene. The CDR3: CASGEGQLTGELFF. As DNA, the CDR3 is TGTGCTAGTGGAGAGGGACAGCTCACCGGGGAGCTGTTTTTT.

About this clone itself: Other DNA sequences in this sample translate to the same CDR3. V usage is TRBV9 and J usage is TRBJ2-7; 10 positions agree with TRBD2. CDR1 and CDR2 (germline): SGDLS, YYNGEE. V trimming: 2 bases; J trimming: 1 base; junction bases outside the gene matches: 3. The CDR3 extends over 15 amino acids. The CDR3 region has the DNA TGTGCCAGCAGCGTCGGACTAGCGGCTTCCTACGAGCAGTACTTC. Its translation: CASSVGLAASYEQYF.